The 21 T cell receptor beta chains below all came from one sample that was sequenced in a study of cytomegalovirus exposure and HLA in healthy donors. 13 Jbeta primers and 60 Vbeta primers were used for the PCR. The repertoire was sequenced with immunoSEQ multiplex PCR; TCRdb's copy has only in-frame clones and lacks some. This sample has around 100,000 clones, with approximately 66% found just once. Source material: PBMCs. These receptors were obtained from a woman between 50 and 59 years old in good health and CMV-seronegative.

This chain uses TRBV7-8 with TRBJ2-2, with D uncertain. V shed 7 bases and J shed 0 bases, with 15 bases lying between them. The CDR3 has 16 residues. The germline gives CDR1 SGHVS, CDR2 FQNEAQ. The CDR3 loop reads CASNPRQFANTGELFF. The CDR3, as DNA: TGTGCCAGCAACCCTCGCCAGTTCGCGAACACCGGGGAGCTGTTTTTT. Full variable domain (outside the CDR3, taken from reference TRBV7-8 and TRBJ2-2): GAGVSQSPRYKVAKRGQDVALRCDPISGHVSLFWYQQALGQGPEFLTYFQNEAQLDKSGLPSDRFFAERPEGSVSTLKIQRTQQEDSAVYLCASNPRQFANTGELFFGEGSRLTVL.

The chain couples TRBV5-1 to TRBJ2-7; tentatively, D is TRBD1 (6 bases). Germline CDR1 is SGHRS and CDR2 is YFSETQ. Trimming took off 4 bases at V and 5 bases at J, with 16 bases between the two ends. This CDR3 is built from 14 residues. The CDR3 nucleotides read TGCGCCAGCAGCCCCCTCGACAGGTTTAACGAGCAGTACTTC. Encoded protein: CASSPLDRFNEQYF.

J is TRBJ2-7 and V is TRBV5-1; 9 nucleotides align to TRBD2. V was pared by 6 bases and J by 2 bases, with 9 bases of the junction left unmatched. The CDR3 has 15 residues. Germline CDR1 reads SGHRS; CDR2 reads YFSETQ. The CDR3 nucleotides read TGCGCCAGCACCCTCGTGGCGGGAGGGCCCTACGAGCAGTACTTC. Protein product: CASTLVAGGPYEQYF. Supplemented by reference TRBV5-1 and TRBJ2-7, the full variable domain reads KAGVTQTPRYLIKTRGQQVTLSCSPISGHRSVSWYQQTPGQGLQFLFEYFSETQRNKGNFPGRFSGRQFSNSRSEMNVSTLELGDSALYLCASTLVAGGPYEQYFGPGTRLTVT.

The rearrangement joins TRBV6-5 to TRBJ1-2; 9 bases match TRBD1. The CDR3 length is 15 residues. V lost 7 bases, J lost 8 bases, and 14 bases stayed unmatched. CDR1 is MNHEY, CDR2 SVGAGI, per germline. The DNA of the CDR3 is TGTGCCAGCACCGAAGGGACAGGGCACTCGGTGGGCTACACCTTC. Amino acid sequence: CASTEGTGHSVGYTF.

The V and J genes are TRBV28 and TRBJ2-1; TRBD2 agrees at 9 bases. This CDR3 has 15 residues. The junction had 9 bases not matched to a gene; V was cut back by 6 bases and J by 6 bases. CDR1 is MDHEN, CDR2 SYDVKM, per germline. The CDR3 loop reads CASRLASGNFNEQFF. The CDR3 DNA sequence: TGTGCCAGCAGACTAGCTAGCGGGAATTTCAATGAGCAGTTCTTC. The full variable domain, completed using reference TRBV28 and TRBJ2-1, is DVKVTQSSRYLVKRTGEKVFLECVQDMDHENMFWYRQDPGLGLRLIYFSYDVKMKEKGDIPEGYSVSREKKERFSLILESASTNQTSMYLCASRLASGNFNEQFFGPGTRLTVL.

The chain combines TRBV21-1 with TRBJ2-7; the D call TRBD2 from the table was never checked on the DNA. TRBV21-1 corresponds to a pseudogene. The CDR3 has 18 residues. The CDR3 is CASSKCHALAALLYEQYF. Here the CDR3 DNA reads TGTGCCAGCAGCAAATGTCACGCTCTTGCTGCGTTATTGTACGAGCAGTACTTC.

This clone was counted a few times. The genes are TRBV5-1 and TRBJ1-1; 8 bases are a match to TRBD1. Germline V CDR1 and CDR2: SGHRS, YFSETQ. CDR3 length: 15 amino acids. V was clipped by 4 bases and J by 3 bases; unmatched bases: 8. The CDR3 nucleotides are TGCGCCAGCAGCCCGCGGACAGGGCAGGACACTGAAGCTTTCTTT. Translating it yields CASSPRTGQDTEAFF.

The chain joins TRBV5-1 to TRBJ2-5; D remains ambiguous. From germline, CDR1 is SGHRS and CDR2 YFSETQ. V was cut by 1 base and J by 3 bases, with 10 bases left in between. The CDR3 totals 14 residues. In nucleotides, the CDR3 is TGCGCCAGCAGCTTGAACAGCCCAGAAGAGACCCAGTACTTC. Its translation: CASSLNSPEETQYF.

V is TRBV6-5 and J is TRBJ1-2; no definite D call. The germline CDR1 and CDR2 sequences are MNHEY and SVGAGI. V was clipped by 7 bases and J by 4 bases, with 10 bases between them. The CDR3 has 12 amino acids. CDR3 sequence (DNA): TGTGCCAGCACTATGCCGGGCTATGGCTACACCTTC. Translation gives CASTMPGYGYTF.

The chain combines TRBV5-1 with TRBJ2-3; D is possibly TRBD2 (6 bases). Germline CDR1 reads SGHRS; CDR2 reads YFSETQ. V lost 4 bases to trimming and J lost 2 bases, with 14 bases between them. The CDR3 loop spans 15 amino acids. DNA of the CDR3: TGCGCCAGCAGCCCGGGACTTCTCCACACAGATACGCAGTATTTT. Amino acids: CASSPGLLHTDTQYF.

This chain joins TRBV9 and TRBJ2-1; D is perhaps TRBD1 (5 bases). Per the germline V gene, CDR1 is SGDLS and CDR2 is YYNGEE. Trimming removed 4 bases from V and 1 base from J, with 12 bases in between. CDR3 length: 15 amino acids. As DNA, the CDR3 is TGTGCCAGCAGCCCCCAGGGTAGTTCCTACAATGAGCAGTTCTTC. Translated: CASSPQGSSYNEQFF.

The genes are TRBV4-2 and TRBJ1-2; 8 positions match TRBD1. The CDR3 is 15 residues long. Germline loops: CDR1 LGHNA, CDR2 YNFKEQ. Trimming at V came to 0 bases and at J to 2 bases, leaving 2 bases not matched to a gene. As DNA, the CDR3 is TGTGCCAGCAGCCAAGACAGGGGGCAGAACTATGGCTACACCTTC. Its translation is CASSQDRGQNYGYTF.

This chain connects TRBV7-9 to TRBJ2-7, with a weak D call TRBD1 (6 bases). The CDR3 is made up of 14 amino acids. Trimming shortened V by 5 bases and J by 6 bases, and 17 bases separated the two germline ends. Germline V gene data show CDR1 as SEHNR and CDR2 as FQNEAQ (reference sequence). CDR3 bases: TGTGCCAGCAGCGCCCGGACAGCTGCCTCCGAGCAGTACTTC. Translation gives CASSARTAASEQYF.

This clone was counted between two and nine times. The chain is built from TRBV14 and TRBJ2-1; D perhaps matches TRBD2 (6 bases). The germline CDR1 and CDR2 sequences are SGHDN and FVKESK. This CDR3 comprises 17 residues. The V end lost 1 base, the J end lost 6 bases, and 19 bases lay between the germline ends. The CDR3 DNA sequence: TGTGCCAGCAGCCAAGCTAGGTGGGGGACTGAACCCAATGAGCAGTTCTTC. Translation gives CASSQARWGTEPNEQFF.

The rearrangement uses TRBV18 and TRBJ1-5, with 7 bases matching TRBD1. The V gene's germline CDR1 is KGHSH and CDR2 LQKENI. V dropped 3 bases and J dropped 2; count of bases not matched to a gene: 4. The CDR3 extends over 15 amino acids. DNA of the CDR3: TGTGCCAGCTCACCCCCGGGACAGCGCAATCAGCCCCAGCATTTT. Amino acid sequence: CASSPPGQRNQPQHF.

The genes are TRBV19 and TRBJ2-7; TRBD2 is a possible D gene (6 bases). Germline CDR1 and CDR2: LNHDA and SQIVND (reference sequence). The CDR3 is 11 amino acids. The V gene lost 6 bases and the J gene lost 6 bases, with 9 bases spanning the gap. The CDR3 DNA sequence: TGTGCCAGTAGGGAGGGTCGCGAGCAGTACTTC. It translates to CASREGREQYF.

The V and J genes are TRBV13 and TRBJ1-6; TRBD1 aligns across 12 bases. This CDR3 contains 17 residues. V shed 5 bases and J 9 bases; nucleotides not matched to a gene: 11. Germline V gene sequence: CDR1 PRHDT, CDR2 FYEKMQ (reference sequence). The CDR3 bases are TGTGCCAGCAGCCCCGGGACAGGGGGCGCCGGAATTTCACCCCTCCACTTT. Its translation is CASSPGTGGAGISPLHF.

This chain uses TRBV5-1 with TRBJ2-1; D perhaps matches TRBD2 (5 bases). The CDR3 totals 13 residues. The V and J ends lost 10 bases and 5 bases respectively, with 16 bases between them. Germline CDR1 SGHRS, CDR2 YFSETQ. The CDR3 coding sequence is TGCGCCGCAGCTCGCGAGGGCGACAATGAGCAGTTCTTC. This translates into CAAAREGDNEQFF.

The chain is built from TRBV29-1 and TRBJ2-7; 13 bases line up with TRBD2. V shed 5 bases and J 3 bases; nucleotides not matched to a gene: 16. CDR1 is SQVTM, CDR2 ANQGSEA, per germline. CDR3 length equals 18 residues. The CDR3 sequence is CSVHSPGLAGRGGYEQYF. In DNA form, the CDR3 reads TGCAGCGTTCACTCACCGGGACTAGCGGGACGGGGGGGCTACGAGCAGTACTTC.

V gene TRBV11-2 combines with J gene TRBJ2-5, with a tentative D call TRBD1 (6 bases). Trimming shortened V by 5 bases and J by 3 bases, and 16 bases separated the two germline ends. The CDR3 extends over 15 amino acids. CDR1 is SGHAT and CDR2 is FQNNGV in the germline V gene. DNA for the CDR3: TGTGCCAGCAGCCCGCAATGGGCAGGGGAAGAGACCCAGTACTTC. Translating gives CASSPQWAGEETQYF. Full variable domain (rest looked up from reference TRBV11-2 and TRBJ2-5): EAGVAQSPRYKIIEKRQSVAFWCNPISGHATLYWYQQILGQGPKLLIQFQNNGVVDDSQLPKDRFSAERLKGVDSTLKIQPAKLEDSAVYLCASSPQWAGEETQYFGPGTRLLVL.

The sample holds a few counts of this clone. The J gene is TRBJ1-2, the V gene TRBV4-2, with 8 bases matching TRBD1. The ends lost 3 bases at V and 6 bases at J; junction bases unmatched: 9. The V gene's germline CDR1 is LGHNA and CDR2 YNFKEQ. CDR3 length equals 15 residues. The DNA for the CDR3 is TGTGCCAGCAGCCAGGGTGGACAGGGCGTTGATGGCTACACCTTC. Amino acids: CASSQGGQGVDGYTF.